This T cell receptor (beta chain) originates from a study of T-cell memory formation after mild COVID-19. About the study: Clusters of TCRs were largely donor specific. Study-wide findings and caveats: Some clones that responded were present in memory (sampled pre-infection), which suggests cross-reactive memory joined. There was no confirmation that second-wave clones peaking on day 37 were SARS-CoV-2 specific. Researchers report contracting CD4+ clones mostly in CM and EM, with CD8+ clones in EMRA.

Trimming took 3 bases from V and 1 from J; bases not matched to a gene: 7. The CDR3 spans 16 residues. TCRdb fed the 5' RACE reads into MiXCR, producing one record per CDR3 protein. The profile shows around 210,000 distinct CDR3 sequences, just over 9.5% of them singletons. This clonotype was picked up many times. Its antigen is unidentified. Sample: PBMCs or a T cell subset sorted from them (not recorded which). The chain joins TRBV12-3 or TRBV12-4 to TRBJ1-1; 8 nucleotides line up with TRBD1. The receptor was derived from a man between 18 and 35 years old who had mild COVID-19 (a few samples of this study predate the infection). Cell type and time point are not known. CDR3 nucleotide sequence: TGTGCCAGCAGTTTTCCACCCGGACAGGGGAACACTGAAGCTTTCTTT. Amino acid sequence: CASSFPPGQGNTEAFF.